Detailed here is one T cell receptor beta chain. Its antigen is currently unknown. Clones were read by immunoSEQ multiplex PCR, and TCRdb kept only the in-frame ones, dropping some. The table records about 130,000 clones, more than 75% of them present only once. The record originates from a study of T cell responses to AZD1222 COVID-19 vaccine. Notes on the study in general: Recipients of AZD1222 seropositive at baseline numbered only 5 or 6.

The CDR3 totals 15 residues. V was pared by 3 bases and J by 10 bases, with 11 bases of the junction left unmatched. CDR1 is SGHRS and CDR2 is YFSETQ in the germline V gene. Sequencing used peripheral blood, obtained on day 0 of AZD1222 vaccination. The chain joins TRBV5-1 to TRBJ2-7; 12 bases align to TRBD1. This clonotype originated in an adult in good health. CDR3 DNA sequence: TGCGCCAGCAGCTCAGCCGGGACAGGGGGCGCGGTCCAGTACTTC. Translating it yields CASSSAGTGGAVQYF.